These 13 T cell receptor beta chains came from one sample sequenced in a study of radiation and T cells in renal cell carcinoma. Repertoires were generated with immunoSEQ multiplex PCR, while TCRdb's copy carries only in-frame clones and drops some. The table records approximately 120,000 clones, around 80% of them present only once. Time point indicated: blood 2 weeks post-SBRT. Noted treatment: 15 Gy SBRT to primary tumor, nephrectomy 4 weeks later. The sample in question was blood, obtained from a patient whose treatment included radiotherapy and nephrectomy. Source of these receptors: a man aged 45 to 65 with renal cell carcinoma.

The chain recombines TRBV10-3 with TRBJ2-7; tentatively, D is TRBD2 (6 bases). The V and J ends lost 4 bases and 3 bases respectively, with 13 bases between them. CDR1 is ENHRY and CDR2 is SYGVKD in the germline V gene. The CDR3 totals 14 residues. CDR3 in amino acids: CAISARGEDYEQYF. The DNA for the CDR3 is TGTGCCATCAGTGCTCGCGGGGAAGACTACGAGCAGTACTTC.

The chain recombines TRBV9 with TRBJ2-1, with TRBD1 matching 9 bases. V shed 3 bases and J 4 bases; nucleotides not matched to a gene: 8. CDR1 SGDLS and CDR2 YYNGEE come from the germline V gene. The CDR3 is 16 residues long. The CDR3 nucleotides are TGTGCCAGCAGCGGCTTGGGACAGGGAACTTACAATGAGCAGTTCTTC. This gives the protein CASSGLGQGTYNEQFF. Together with reference TRBV9 and TRBJ2-1, the CDR3 gives the full variable domain: DSGVTQTPKHLITATGQRVTLRCSPRSGDLSVYWYQQSLDQGLQFLIQYYNGEERAKGNILERFSAQQFPDLHSELNLSSLELGDSALYFCASSGLGQGTYNEQFFGPGTRLTVL.

J is TRBJ2-1 and V is TRBV5-1; D not resolved. Trimming removed 4 bases at V and 0 bases at J, with 11 bases between. CDR3 size: 15 residues. Germline assignment: CDR1 SGHRS and CDR2 YFSETQ. CDR3 sequence reads: CASSLDGSSYNEQFF. As DNA, the CDR3 is TGCGCCAGCAGCCTGGACGGTAGCTCCTACAATGAGCAGTTCTTC.

This chain joins TRBV7-2 and TRBJ2-5; D gene unclear. The germline V gene encodes CDR1 SGHTA and CDR2 FQGNSA. The V end lost 1 base, the J end lost 5 bases, and 8 bases lay between the germline ends. This CDR3 is built from 13 residues. For the CDR3, the DNA is TGTGCCAGCAGCTTAGGTAGTTATGAGACCCAGTACTTC. This codes for CASSLGSYETQYF.

The V and J genes are TRBV4-1 and TRBJ2-7; D may be TRBD1 (5 bases). V lost 4 bases and J lost 3, with 13 bases in between. This CDR3 spans 14 amino acids. Germline CDR1 and CDR2: MGHRA and YSYEKL. The CDR3 bases are TGCGCCAGCAGCCCCCGAGGACAATTCTACGAGCAGTACTTC. This codes for CASSPRGQFYEQYF.

This chain joins TRBV27 and TRBJ1-5; the match to TRBD1 covers 11 bases. CDR1 is MNHEY, CDR2 SMNVEV, per germline (reference sequence). The CDR3 contains 16 residues. V was pared by 5 bases and J by 8 bases, with 11 bases of the junction left unmatched. CDR3 protein: CASSPWTGGEYEPQHF. The CDR3 DNA reads TGTGCCAGCAGTCCGTGGACAGGGGGCGAGTATGAGCCCCAGCATTTT.

This clone was recorded once. The chain joins TRBV4-3 to TRBJ2-7; D may correspond to TRBD1 or TRBD2 (6 bases each). The germline V and J ends were trimmed by 0 bases and 3 bases, with 9 bases remaining between them. CDR1 is LGHNA, CDR2 YSLEER, per germline. The CDR3 has 14 amino acids. CDR3 loop: CASSQERGDYEQYF. CDR3 nucleotide sequence: TGCGCCAGCAGCCAAGAGAGGGGGGACTACGAGCAGTACTTC.

The V and J genes are TRBV1 and TRBJ2-6; TRBD2 is the table's D call and was not checked against the DNA. TRBV1 is a pseudogene segment. CDR3 length: 18 residues. The CDR3 loop is CTSRSGRAPFSGANVLTF. DNA of the CDR3: TGCACCAGCAGAAGCGGGAGGGCCCCTTTCTCTGGGGCCAACGTCCTGACTTTC.

A single count supports this clone. The rearrangement joins TRBV5-6 to TRBJ2-3; a weak D match, TRBD1 (6 bases). V gave up 3 bases and J gave up 2 bases, with 10 bases separating them. The CDR3 consists of 14 residues. Germline CDR1 is SGHDT and CDR2 is YYEEEE. The chain's CDR3 is CASSYRENTDTQYF. The CDR3 DNA follows: TGTGCCAGCAGCTACAGGGAGAACACAGATACGCAGTATTTT. Full variable domain (missing parts from reference TRBV5-6 and TRBJ2-3): DAGVTQSPTHLIKTRGQQVTLRCSPKSGHDTVSWYQQALGQGPQFIFQYYEEEERQRGNFPDRFSGHQFPNYSSELNVNALLLGDSALYLCASSYRENTDTQYFGPGTRLTVL.

V usage is TRBV30 and J usage is TRBJ1-1; weak D call: TRBD1 (5 bases). Looked up from germline, CDR1 is GTSNPN and CDR2 is SVGIG (reference sequence). CDR3 length: 12 residues. Trimming removed 4 bases at V and 4 bases at J, with 10 bases between. The DNA of the CDR3 is TGTGCCTGGATCAGGGTGGGCACTGAAGCTTTCTTT. As protein: CAWIRVGTEAFF.

The genes are TRBV13 and TRBJ2-5, with 9 bases aligning to TRBD2. Germline trimming cut 4 bases from V and 5 bases from J; bases unmatched to any gene: 14. Germline loops: CDR1 PRHDT, CDR2 FYEKMQ (reference sequence). The CDR3 sequence is 17 residues long. The CDR3 sequence is CASSSRGNSGSRETQYF. The CDR3 nucleotides are TGTGCCAGCAGCTCCCGAGGGAATAGCGGGAGTCGGGAGACCCAGTACTTC. Complete variable domain (other parts from reference TRBV13 and TRBJ2-5): AAGVIQSPRHLIKEKRETATLKCYPIPRHDTVYWYQQGPGQDPQFLISFYEKMQSDKGSIPDRFSAQQFSDYHSELNMSSLELGDSALYFCASSSRGNSGSRETQYFGPGTRLLVL.

The V gene is TRBV27, the J gene TRBJ1-4; D is ambiguous. CDR3 length equals 16 residues. Deletions cut 2 bases from V and 8 bases from J, with 18 bases between. Germline V gene sequence: CDR1 MNHEY, CDR2 SMNVEV (reference sequence). The CDR3 loop is CASSLIGDMTGEKLFF. CDR3 DNA sequence: TGTGCCAGCAGTTTAATTGGTGACATGACGGGAGAAAAACTGTTTTTT.

The rearrangement joins TRBV5-4 to TRBJ2-1; D is unclear. The V gene's germline CDR1 is SGHNT and CDR2 YYREEE (reference sequence). This CDR3 region has 14 residues. Trimming stripped 4 bases from V and 3 bases from J, with 11 bases between. The CDR3 protein is CASSESDFYNEQFF. CDR3 nucleotides: TGTGCCAGCAGCGAATCCGATTTCTACAATGAGCAGTTCTTC. Looking up the rest from reference TRBV5-4 and TRBJ2-1 gives the full variable domain: ETGVTQSPTHLIKTRGQQVTLRCSSQSGHNTVSWYQQALGQGPQFIFQYYREEENGRGNFPPRFSGLQFPNYSSELNVNALELDDSALYLCASSESDFYNEQFFGPGTRLTVL.